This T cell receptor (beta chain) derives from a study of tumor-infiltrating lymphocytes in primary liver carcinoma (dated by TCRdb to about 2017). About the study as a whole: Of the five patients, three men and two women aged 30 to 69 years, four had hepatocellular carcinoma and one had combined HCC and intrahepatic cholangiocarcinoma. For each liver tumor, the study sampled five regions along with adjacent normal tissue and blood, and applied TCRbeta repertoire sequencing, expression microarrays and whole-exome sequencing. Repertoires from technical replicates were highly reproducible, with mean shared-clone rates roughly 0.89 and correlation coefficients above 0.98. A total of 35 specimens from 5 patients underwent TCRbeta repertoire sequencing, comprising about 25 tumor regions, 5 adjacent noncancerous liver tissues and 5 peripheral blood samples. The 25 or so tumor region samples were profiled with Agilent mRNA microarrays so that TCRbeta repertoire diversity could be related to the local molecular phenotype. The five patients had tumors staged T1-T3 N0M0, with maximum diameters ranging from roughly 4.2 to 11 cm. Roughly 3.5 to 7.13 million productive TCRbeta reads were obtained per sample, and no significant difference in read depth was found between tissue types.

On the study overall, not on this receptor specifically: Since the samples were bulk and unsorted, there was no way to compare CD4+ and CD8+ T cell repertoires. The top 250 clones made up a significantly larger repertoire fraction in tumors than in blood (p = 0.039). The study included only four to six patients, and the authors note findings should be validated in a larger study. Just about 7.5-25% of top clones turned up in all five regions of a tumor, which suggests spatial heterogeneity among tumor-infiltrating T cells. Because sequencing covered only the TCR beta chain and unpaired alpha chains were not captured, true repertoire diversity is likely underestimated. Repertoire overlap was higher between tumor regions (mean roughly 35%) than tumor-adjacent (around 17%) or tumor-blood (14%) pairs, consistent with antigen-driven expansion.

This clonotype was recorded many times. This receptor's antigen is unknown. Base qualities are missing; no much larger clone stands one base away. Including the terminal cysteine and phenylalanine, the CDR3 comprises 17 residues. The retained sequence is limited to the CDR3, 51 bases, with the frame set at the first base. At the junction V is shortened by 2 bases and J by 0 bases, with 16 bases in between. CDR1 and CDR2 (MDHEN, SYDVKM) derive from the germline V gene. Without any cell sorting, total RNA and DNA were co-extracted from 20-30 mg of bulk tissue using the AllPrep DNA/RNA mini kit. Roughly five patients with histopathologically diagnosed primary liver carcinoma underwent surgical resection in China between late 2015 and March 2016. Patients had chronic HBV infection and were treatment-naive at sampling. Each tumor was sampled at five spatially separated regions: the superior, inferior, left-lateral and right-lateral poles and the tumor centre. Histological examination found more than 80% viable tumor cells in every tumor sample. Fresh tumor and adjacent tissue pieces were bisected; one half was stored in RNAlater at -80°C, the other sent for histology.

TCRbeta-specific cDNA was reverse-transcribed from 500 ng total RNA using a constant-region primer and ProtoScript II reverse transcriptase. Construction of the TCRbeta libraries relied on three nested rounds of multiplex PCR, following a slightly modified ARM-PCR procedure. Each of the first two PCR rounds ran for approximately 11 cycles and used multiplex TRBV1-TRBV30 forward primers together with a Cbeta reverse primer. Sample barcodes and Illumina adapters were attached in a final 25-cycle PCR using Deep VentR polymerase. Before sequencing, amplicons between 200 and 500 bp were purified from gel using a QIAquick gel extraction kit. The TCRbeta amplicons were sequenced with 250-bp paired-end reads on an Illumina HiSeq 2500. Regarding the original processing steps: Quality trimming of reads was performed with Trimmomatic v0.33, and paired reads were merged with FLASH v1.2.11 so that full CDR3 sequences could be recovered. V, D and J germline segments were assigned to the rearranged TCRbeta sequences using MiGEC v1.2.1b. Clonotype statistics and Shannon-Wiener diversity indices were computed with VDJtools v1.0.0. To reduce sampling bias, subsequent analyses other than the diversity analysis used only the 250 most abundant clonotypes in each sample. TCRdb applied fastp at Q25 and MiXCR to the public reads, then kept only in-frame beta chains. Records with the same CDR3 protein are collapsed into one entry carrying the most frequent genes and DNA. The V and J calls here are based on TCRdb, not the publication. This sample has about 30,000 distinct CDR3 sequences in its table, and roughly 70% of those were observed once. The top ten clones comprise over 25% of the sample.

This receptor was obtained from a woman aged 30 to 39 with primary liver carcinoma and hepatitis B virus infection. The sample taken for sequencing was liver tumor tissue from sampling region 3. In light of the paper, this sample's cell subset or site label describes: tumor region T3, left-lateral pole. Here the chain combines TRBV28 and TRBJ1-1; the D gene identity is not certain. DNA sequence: TGTGCCAGCAGTTTAGGGTCCGACGGACCTATGAACACTGAAGCTTTCTTT. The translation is CASSLGSDGPMNTEAFF. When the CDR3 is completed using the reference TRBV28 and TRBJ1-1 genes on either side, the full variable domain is DVKVTQSSRYLVKRTGEKVFLECVQDMDHENMFWYRQDPGLGLRLIYFSYDVKMKEKGDIPEGYSVSREKKERFSLILESASTNQTSMYLCASSLGSDGPMNTEAFFGQGTRLTVV.